There are many counts of the clone carrying this T cell receptor (beta chain). The antigen remains unidentified. What was amplified from RNA transcripts were TCR beta CDR3 regions. RT-PCR in the first round (using the HTBI primer set) targeted the TCR CDR3. TCRdb used MiXCR to reprocess the multiplex PCR reads, holding one entry per CDR3 protein. There are hundreds of thousands of distinct CDR3 sequences in the sample; just over 45% occur only once, and 6.5% to 9% lies in the top ten. Exclusions: uncontrolled infection, other autoimmune disease, pregnancy, lactation. Clinical symptoms, serum thyroxine and TRAb, thyroid ultrasound and orbital computed tomography were used for the diagnoses. The V end lost 8 bases, the J end lost 7 bases, and 9 bases lay between the germline ends. The CDR3 extends over 11 amino acids. The germline V gene has CDR1 SNHLY and CDR2 FYNNEI. This sample is drawn from a study of T cells in Graves' hyperthyroidism and ophthalmopathy. Study-wide findings and caveats: Researchers found most expanded thyroid clonotypes above 0.001 in blood as well. Separating ophthalmopathy from stable hyperthyroidism was achieved by a 13 V-J model.

The receptor's source is a woman between 18 and 30 years old with Graves' hyperthyroidism. Sequenced: peripheral blood or thyroid tissue (not recorded which). V gene TRBV2 combines with J gene TRBJ1-5; D is uncertain. CDR3 nucleotide sequence: TGTGCCAGCGGGCCGGAGCAGCCCCAGCATTTT. Its translation is CASGPEQPQHF. Full variable domain (rest looked up from reference TRBV2 and TRBJ1-5): EPEVTQTPSHQVTQMGQEVILRCVPISNHLYFYWYRQILGQKVEFLVSFYNNEISEKSEIFDDQFSVERPDGSNFTLKIRSTKLEDSAMYFCASGPEQPQHFGDGTRLSIL.